The clone carrying this TCR beta chain was picked up many times. Its antigen is still unknown. With 3 bases removed from V and 6 bases from J, the gap between germline ends came to 15 bases. CDR1 and CDR2 from the germline V gene are SGDLS and YYNGEE. There are 15 residues in the CDR3. The sample originates from a study of breast tumors, draining lymph nodes, adjacent tissues. Using its own MiXCR run on the multiplex PCR reads, TCRdb lists one record per CDR3 protein. This sample has under 250,000 distinct CDR3 sequences, with roughly 32% found just once. Samples came from axillary lymph nodes draining the breast cancer. Study-wide findings and caveats: The data were judged consistent with most tumor T cells coming from lymph node and expanding in tumor. Tumors had less TCR diversity than lymph nodes, more than nontumor tissue. The lymph node origin of tumor T cells was framed as consistent with a hypothesis, not demonstrated.

This chain joins TRBV9 and TRBJ2-2; D perhaps matches TRBD2 (6 bases). This receptor was identified in a female donor with breast cancer. Some clones in this sample may be carry-over from other donors' samples. Sample: axillary lymph node tissue. CDR3: CASSARLGWAGELFF. Here the CDR3 DNA reads TGTGCCAGCAGCGCCAGACTAGGCTGGGCCGGGGAGCTGTTTTTT.